A single sample gave rise to the 17 T cell receptor beta chains below, sequenced in a study of a mutant IDH1 vaccine in newly diagnosed glioma. Produced via immunoSEQ multiplex PCR; TCRdb's table is partial and in-frame only. The profile shows some 130,000 clones, around three quarters of them singletons. Noted time point: week 11, during vaccination. One vaccine dose held 300 ug of mutant IDH1 20-mer peptide and came with topical imiquimod. Antigen specificity for these receptors is unknown. The sequencing here drew on PBMCs, taken from a glioma patient whose treatment included an IDH1 peptide vaccine. The receptor source for this set is a man between 35 and 55 years old with glioma.

The chain employs TRBV13 and TRBJ1-5; a possible D gene is TRBD1 (6 bases). CDR3 size: 15 residues. The germline V gene encodes CDR1 PRHDT and CDR2 FYEKMQ (reference sequence). V was cut by 3 bases and J by 0 bases, with 9 bases left in between. CDR3 protein: CASSFGQNSNQPQHF. The CDR3 coding sequence is TGTGCCAGCAGCTTCGGACAGAATAGCAATCAGCCCCAGCATTTT.

The chain uses TRBV7-2 and TRBJ1-2, with D tentatively TRBD1 (6 bases). The V gene's germline CDR1 is SGHTA and CDR2 FQGNSA. This CDR3 region has 16 residues. The germline V and J ends were trimmed by 1 base and 5 bases, with 17 bases remaining between them. In DNA, the CDR3 is TGTGCCAGCAGCTTAGAGGGCCGCGGGACACCTTATGGCTACACCTTC. Amino acid sequence: CASSLEGRGTPYGYTF.

The chain recombines TRBV7-9 with TRBJ2-1; TRBD1 matches 7 bases. The V segment lost 2 bases and the J segment 7 bases; nucleotides outside the gene matches: 8. This CDR3 spans 15 amino acids. CDR1 is SEHNR, CDR2 FQNEAQ, per germline (reference sequence). CDR3 bases: TGTGCCAGCAGCTTACTCCTTACAGGGGCGAATGAGCAGTTCTTC. Its protein product is CASSLLLTGANEQFF. Full variable domain (remainder filled in from reference TRBV7-9 and TRBJ2-1): DTGVSQNPRHKITKRGQNVTFRCDPISEHNRLYWYRQTLGQGPEFLTYFQNEAQLEKSRLLSDRFSAERPKGSFSTLEIQRTEQGDSAMYLCASSLLLTGANEQFFGPGTRLTVL.

The rearrangement joins TRBV13 to TRBJ1-2, with 7 bases lining up with TRBD1. Germline CDR1 is PRHDT and CDR2 is FYEKMQ (reference sequence). The CDR3 is 14 amino acids. J gave up 4 bases and V 9 bases, and 11 bases lay outside the gene matches. CDR3 DNA sequence: TGTGCCAGTTGGCGCAGGGGGGTTCTCTATGGCTACACCTTC. It codes for CASWRRGVLYGYTF.

This clone occurred a few times. V gene TRBV6-1 combines with J gene TRBJ2-5, with D possibly TRBD2 on 5 matching bases. Germline values: CDR1 MNHNS, CDR2 SASEGT. The V end was cut by 7 bases, the J end by 1 base, with 10 bases between. The CDR3 sequence is 13 residues long. As DNA, the CDR3 is TGTGCCAGCAATGGGGAGCCCCAAGAGACCCAGTACTTC. Its translation: CASNGEPQETQYF.

The chain combines TRBV5-6 with TRBJ2-2, with 10 bases identical to TRBD1. Per the germline V gene, CDR1 is SGHDT and CDR2 is YYEEEE. Germline trimming cut 10 bases from V and 5 bases from J; bases unmatched to any gene: 8. CDR3 length: 14 amino acids. The CDR3, as DNA: TGTGCCGGTACACGGACAGGGGGGACCGGGGAGCTGTTTTTT. It specifies CAGTRTGGTGELFF.

The CDR3 DNA is TGTGCCAGCTGGTCCGGGACAACAAACTATGGCTACACCTTC. Translating it yields CASWSGTTNYGYTF. The J gene is TRBJ1-2, the V gene TRBV19; D may be TRBD1 (6 bases). Per germline, CDR1 LNHDA and CDR2 SQIVND (reference sequence). The CDR3 extends over 14 amino acids. Trimming took 9 bases from V and 2 from J, leaving 16 bases between them.

The rearrangement uses TRBV7-9 and TRBJ2-5; TRBD2 aligns across 7 bases. This CDR3 is built from 13 residues. Germline-derived CDR1 and CDR2 are SEHNR and FQNEAQ (reference sequence). The trim removed 5 bases at V and 5 bases at J, leaving 5 bases unmatched. The CDR3 loop is CASSTGGKETQYF. CDR3 in DNA: TGTGCCAGCAGCACCGGGGGGAAGGAGACCCAGTACTTC.

The chain employs TRBV15 and TRBJ2-1; 9 nucleotides agree with TRBD2. The CDR3 is 15 residues long. In germline, CDR1 is LNHNV, CDR2 YYDKDF (reference sequence). V shed 0 bases and J 6 bases; nucleotides not matched to a gene: 3. CDR3 protein: CATSRDSGSSNEQFF. The CDR3 DNA reads TGTGCCACCAGCAGAGATAGCGGGAGCAGCAATGAGCAGTTCTTC.

The chain links TRBV7-2 to TRBJ1-1; the match to TRBD1 covers 8 bases. This CDR3 is 14 amino acids long. V gave up 5 bases and J gave up 5 bases; unmatched junction bases: 7. Germline V gives CDR1 SGHTA, CDR2 FQGNSA. CDR3 residues: CASSLRQGRTEAFF. CDR3 coding DNA: TGTGCCAGCAGCCTCCGACAGGGGAGGACTGAAGCTTTCTTT. Full variable domain (outside the CDR3, taken from reference TRBV7-2 and TRBJ1-1): GAGVSQSPSNKVTEKGKDVELRCDPISGHTALYWYRQSLGQGLEFLIYFQGNSAPDKSGLPSDRFSAERTGGSVSTLTIQRTQQEDSAVYLCASSLRQGRTEAFFGQGTRLTVV.

The CDR3 bases are TGTGCCTGGTACAGGGGGAATGGCTACACCTTC. It yields the protein CAWYRGNGYTF. This sequence joins TRBV30 and TRBJ1-2; TRBD1 agrees at 8 bases. The CDR3 runs to 11 residues. The V gene's germline CDR1 is GTSNPN and CDR2 SVGIG (reference sequence). After removal of 5 bases from V and 6 bases from J, the junction contained 2 bases not matched to a gene.

The chain couples TRBV4-3 to TRBJ2-7; TRBD2 agrees at 7 bases. Germline V gene data show CDR1 as LGHNA and CDR2 as YSLEER. CDR3 size: 14 residues. V lost 1 base and J lost 5; bases outside the gene matches: 5. The chain's CDR3 is CASSQVSGVHEQYF. DNA of the CDR3: TGCGCCAGCAGCCAAGTCAGCGGGGTCCACGAGCAGTACTTC.

The V gene is TRBV4-3, the J gene TRBJ1-1; TRBD1 is a possible D gene (5 bases). Trimming stripped 4 bases from V and 3 bases from J, with 15 bases between. Germline V lookup: CDR1 LGHNA, CDR2 YSLEER. The CDR3 loop spans 15 amino acids. Here the CDR3 DNA reads TGCGCCAGCAGCCTCAGCGGGGACGCGTACACTGAAGCTTTCTTT. Translated: CASSLSGDAYTEAFF.

With regard to this clone: Distinct nucleotide sequences in the sample also encode this CDR3. The chain employs TRBV5-1 and TRBJ2-4, with 10 bases that match TRBD1. Trimming took 3 bases from V and 6 from J; bases not matched to a gene: 0. Germline V lookup: CDR1 SGHRS, CDR2 YFSETQ. The CDR3 has 13 amino acids. The CDR3 reads CASSWTGGNIQYF. CDR3 nucleotides: TGCGCCAGCAGCTGGACAGGGGGAAACATTCAGTACTTC.

The V call is TRBV9, the J call TRBJ2-2; a possible D gene is TRBD1 (6 bases). This CDR3 has 15 residues. V was cut by 4 bases and J by 4 bases, with 14 bases left in between. CDR1 and CDR2 from the germline V gene are SGDLS and YYNGEE. DNA for the CDR3: TGTGCCAGCAGCAAATCTACAGGGATCACCGGGGAGCTGTTTTTT. Translation: CASSKSTGITGELFF.

The J gene is TRBJ2-7, the V gene TRBV5-1; D gene uncertain. V dropped 0 bases and J dropped 2 bases, with 9 bases sitting between them. Germline values: CDR1 SGHRS, CDR2 YFSETQ. This CDR3 spans 14 amino acids. The CDR3: CASSLGPEPYEQYF. The DNA for the CDR3 is TGCGCCAGCAGCTTGGGGCCTGAGCCCTACGAGCAGTACTTC. The full variable domain, rest sourced from reference TRBV5-1 and TRBJ2-7, is KAGVTQTPRYLIKTRGQQVTLSCSPISGHRSVSWYQQTPGQGLQFLFEYFSETQRNKGNFPGRFSGRQFSNSRSEMNVSTLELGDSALYLCASSLGPEPYEQYFGPGTRLTVT.

The rearrangement uses TRBV11-2 and TRBJ2-7; no firm D call. The ends were cut back, 5 bases at V and 3 bases at J, with 8 bases in the middle. The CDR3 length is 12 residues. CDR1 SGHAT and CDR2 FQNNGV come from the germline V gene. The CDR3 protein is CASSTRFYEQYF. The CDR3 nucleotides read TGTGCCAGCAGCACCAGGTTCTACGAGCAGTACTTC.